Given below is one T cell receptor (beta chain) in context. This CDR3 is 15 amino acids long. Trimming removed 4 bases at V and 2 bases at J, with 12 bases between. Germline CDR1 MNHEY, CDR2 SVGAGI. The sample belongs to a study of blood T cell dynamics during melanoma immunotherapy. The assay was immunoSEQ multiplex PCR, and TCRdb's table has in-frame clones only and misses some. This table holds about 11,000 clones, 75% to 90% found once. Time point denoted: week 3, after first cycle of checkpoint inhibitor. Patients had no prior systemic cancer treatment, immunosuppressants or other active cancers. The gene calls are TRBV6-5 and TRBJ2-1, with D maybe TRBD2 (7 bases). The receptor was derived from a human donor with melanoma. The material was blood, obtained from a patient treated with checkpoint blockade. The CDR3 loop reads CASSSRGGPYNEQFF. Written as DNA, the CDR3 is TGTGCCAGCAGTTCGAGGGGGGGCCCCTACAATGAGCAGTTCTTC.